The 4 T cell receptor beta chains below were found in one sample sequenced in a study of control samples from healthy donors and cancer patients. Profiled with immunoSEQ multiplex PCR; TCRdb holds only in-frame clones, not every one. The repertoire holds approximately 150,000 clones, with around 94% as singletons. Sequencing was carried out using blood. All receptors derive from a woman in her late teens or twenties in good health.

This chain connects TRBV19 to TRBJ1-1, with D unclear. The V and J ends lost 4 bases and 4 bases respectively, with 7 bases between them. This CDR3 region has 12 residues. CDR1 is LNHDA and CDR2 is SQIVND in the germline V gene (reference sequence). The DNA for the CDR3 is TGTGCCAGTAGTAGCGGCCGCACTGAAGCTTTCTTT. The encoded protein is CASSSGRTEAFF.

The CDR3 DNA follows: TGTGCCACCAGTGACGGAGGATCCTCCTATAATTCACCCCTCCACTTT. It yields the protein CATSDGGSSYNSPLHF. The rearrangement joins TRBV24-1 to TRBJ1-6; no definite D call. Trimming took off 4 bases at V and 0 bases at J, with 9 bases between the two ends. This CDR3 has 16 residues. The germline CDR1 and CDR2 sequences are KGHDR and SFDVKD.

The gene calls are TRBV29-1 and TRBJ1-1; 7 nucleotides match TRBD1. The germline CDR1 and CDR2 sequences are SQVTM and ANQGSEA. The CDR3 is made up of 14 amino acids. Trimming removed 2 bases from V and 5 bases from J; junction bases left unmatched: 8. CDR3 loop: CSVEHRGGGTEAFF. CDR3 bases: TGCAGCGTTGAACACAGGGGCGGAGGGACTGAAGCTTTCTTT.

The J gene is TRBJ1-5, the V gene TRBV19; D remains unclear. This CDR3 has 13 residues. Looked up from germline, CDR1 is LNHDA and CDR2 is SQIVND (reference sequence). Between the trimmed V and J ends, which lost 8 bases and 3 bases, there was a span of 11 bases. CDR3 DNA: TGTGCCAGTCACGGCAGCCTCAATCAGCCCCAGCATTTT. This codes for CASHGSLNQPQHF.